This TCR beta chain was captured in a study of T cells in localized non-small cell lung cancer. Findings and caveats of the study: Longer overall survival associated with higher blood T cell density; shorter survival with higher adjacent-lung clonality. Among the tissues sampled, uninvolved adjacent lung had the highest T cell clonality, above tumor.

Of note for this clone: Its antigen is unknown.

The data were produced by immunoSEQ multiplex PCR, yet TCRdb's version contains in-frame clones alone and is incomplete. The sample records 11,000 or so clones, less than 35% being singletons. Trimming removed 6 bases from V and 6 bases from J, with 18 bases in between. This CDR3 comprises 14 residues. CDR1 WNHNN and CDR2 SYGVQD come from the germline V gene (reference sequence). This specimen was lung tumor tissue, taken before any cancer treatment. This sequence joins TRBV10-1 and TRBJ2-7, with D perhaps matching TRBD2 (6 bases). The sequence derives from a man between 35 and 75 years old with stage I lung adenocarcinoma. CDR3 sequence reads: CASRATRSSGEQYF. The CDR3 DNA follows: TGCGCCAGCAGGGCGACTAGATCTTCTGGCGAGCAGTACTTC.